A selection of T cell receptor beta chains follows, all from one sample in a study of blood T cell repertoires in COVID-19. Produced via immunoSEQ multiplex PCR; TCRdb's table is partial and in-frame only. The profile shows about half a million clones, approximately 85% of them singletons. The sample consisted of peripheral blood. The source is a human donor in a cohort sampled during active COVID-19. CDR3s leave out the opening cysteine and the closing phenylalanine or tryptophan. A D gene is named only where the DNA matches it firmly. Size tells how often a clone was seen (once, few, many) or the class of an expanded clone, and some rows leave it out.

clone_size: NA; v_call: TRBV24-1; d_call: TRBD2; j_call: TRBJ2-1; cdr3_aa: ATSDFRLAGMDNEQF
clone_size: many; v_call: TRBV9; d_call: TRBD2; j_call: TRBJ2-1; cdr3_aa: ASSVLAGYNEQF
clone_size: NA; v_call: TRBV3-1/TRBV3-2; d_call: TRBD2; j_call: TRBJ2-4; cdr3_aa: ASSQWTRRNIQY
clone_size: many; v_call: TRBV19; d_call: NA; j_call: TRBJ2-7; cdr3_aa: ASSIGRFYEQY
clone_size: NA; v_call: TRBV5-6; d_call: TRBD1; j_call: TRBJ2-1; cdr3_aa: ASSRRDSPNEQF
clone_size: NA; v_call: TRBV5-6; d_call: NA; j_call: TRBJ2-5; cdr3_aa: ASSLEHRVGETQY
clone_size: NA; v_call: TRBV19; d_call: NA; j_call: TRBJ1-4; cdr3_aa: ASSMRLANEKLF
clone_size: NA; v_call: TRBV6-6; d_call: NA; j_call: TRBJ2-5; cdr3_aa: ASSYSIPGQETQY
clone_size: once; v_call: TRBV28; d_call: TRBD1; j_call: TRBJ1-2; cdr3_aa: ASSGDSRNYGYT
clone_size: NA; v_call: TRBV28; d_call: TRBD1; j_call: TRBJ2-7; cdr3_aa: ASRGTGRSYEQY
clone_size: NA; v_call: TRBV10-3; d_call: NA; j_call: TRBJ1-5; cdr3_aa: AISELGDGNNQPQH
clone_size: once; v_call: TRBV4-2; d_call: NA; j_call: TRBJ1-1; cdr3_aa: ASSQDPAGAGLNTEAF
clone_size: NA; v_call: TRBV5-6; d_call: TRBD1; j_call: TRBJ2-2; cdr3_aa: ASSGETGGDTGELF
clone_size: NA; v_call: TRBV5-1; d_call: TRBD1; j_call: TRBJ2-7; cdr3_aa: ASSTQGEHYEQY
clone_size: once; v_call: TRBV14; d_call: TRBD2; j_call: TRBJ2-7; cdr3_aa: ASSQAGGPVGQY
clone_size: NA; v_call: TRBV19; d_call: TRBD1; j_call: TRBJ1-5; cdr3_aa: ASSTRTGGSQPQH
clone_size: once; v_call: TRBV19; d_call: NA; j_call: TRBJ1-1; cdr3_aa: ASSPTYGADTEAF
clone_size: NA; v_call: TRBV6-4; d_call: NA; j_call: TRBJ1-6; cdr3_aa: ASSADIYGNSPLH
clone_size: NA; v_call: TRBV27; d_call: TRBD1; j_call: TRBJ2-7; cdr3_aa: ASSLPTGQGGEQY
clone_size: once; v_call: TRBV11-1; d_call: NA; j_call: TRBJ2-7; cdr3_aa: ASSFREFYEQY
clone_size: once; v_call: TRBV3-1/TRBV3-2; d_call: NA; j_call: TRBJ1-4; cdr3_aa: ASSQGDTFEKLF
clone_size: NA; v_call: TRBV29-1; d_call: NA; j_call: TRBJ1-1; cdr3_aa: SLTGGMGTEAF
clone_size: NA; v_call: TRBV6-2/TRBV6-3; d_call: NA; j_call: TRBJ1-1; cdr3_aa: ASTPDSLNTEAF
clone_size: NA; v_call: TRBV5-1; d_call: NA; j_call: TRBJ1-4; cdr3_aa: ASSFRVDEKLF
clone_size: NA; v_call: TRBV7-2; d_call: NA; j_call: TRBJ2-3; cdr3_aa: ASSLVGTTSTDTQY
clone_size: NA; v_call: TRBV3-1/TRBV3-2; d_call: NA; j_call: TRBJ2-7; cdr3_aa: ASSTPYPGTPRMEY
clone_size: NA; v_call: TRBV7-3; d_call: NA; j_call: TRBJ1-3; cdr3_aa: ASSLIAGFGNTIY
clone_size: NA; v_call: TRBV7-2; d_call: TRBD2; j_call: TRBJ2-1; cdr3_aa: ASSRTSGSFNEQF
clone_size: NA; v_call: TRBV6-6; d_call: NA; j_call: TRBJ2-4; cdr3_aa: ASSFTDGENIQY
clone_size: NA; v_call: TRBV28; d_call: TRBD1; j_call: TRBJ2-7; cdr3_aa: ASSSPGQGMYEQY
clone_size: NA; v_call: TRBV7-3; d_call: TRBD2; j_call: TRBJ2-2; cdr3_aa: ASSSPAGGRNTGELF
clone_size: NA; v_call: TRBV7-8; d_call: TRBD1; j_call: TRBJ2-2; cdr3_aa: ASSQTGRRQGDPGELF
clone_size: once; v_call: TRBV7-9; d_call: NA; j_call: TRBJ1-1; cdr3_aa: ASSQGFGGNTEAF
clone_size: NA; v_call: TRBV2; d_call: NA; j_call: TRBJ2-7; cdr3_aa: ASSVRLYEQY
clone_size: NA; v_call: TRBV5-1; d_call: TRBD1; j_call: TRBJ1-1; cdr3_aa: ASSPGDRGNTEAF
clone_size: NA; v_call: TRBV4-2; d_call: TRBD1; j_call: TRBJ1-2; cdr3_aa: ASSQDGTGVTYGYT
clone_size: once; v_call: TRBV4-2; d_call: TRBD1; j_call: TRBJ1-5; cdr3_aa: ASSQEDRGFDNQPQH
clone_size: NA; v_call: TRBV7-2; d_call: NA; j_call: TRBJ1-2; cdr3_aa: ASSLRTEYGYT
clone_size: NA; v_call: TRBV5-4; d_call: NA; j_call: TRBJ1-6; cdr3_aa: ASSRGEDNSPLH
clone_size: NA; v_call: TRBV24-1; d_call: TRBD2; j_call: TRBJ2-1; cdr3_aa: ATSDPPGGNEQF
clone_size: NA; v_call: TRBV4-3; d_call: NA; j_call: TRBJ2-1; cdr3_aa: ASSQDRGTLNEQF
clone_size: few; v_call: TRBV11-2; d_call: TRBD2; j_call: TRBJ2-7; cdr3_aa: ASSLERPGTSGSYEQY
clone_size: NA; v_call: TRBV21-1; d_call: NA; j_call: TRBJ2-2; cdr3_aa: ASSSAPGNANTGELF
clone_size: NA; v_call: TRBV30; d_call: NA; j_call: TRBJ2-1; cdr3_aa: AWRIIYNEQF
clone_size: NA; v_call: TRBV5-1; d_call: TRBD2; j_call: TRBJ2-7; cdr3_aa: ASSSSGPPYEQY
clone_size: NA; v_call: TRBV7-2; d_call: TRBD2; j_call: TRBJ2-1; cdr3_aa: ASSPSRAGVRNEQF
clone_size: NA; v_call: TRBV21-1; d_call: NA; j_call: TRBJ2-1; cdr3_aa: ASSNRTTSRLDIDEQF
clone_size: once; v_call: TRBV11-2; d_call: NA; j_call: TRBJ2-7; cdr3_aa: ASSLDANSHYEQY
clone_size: NA; v_call: TRBV5-1; d_call: NA; j_call: TRBJ2-7; cdr3_aa: ASSHGLSGNQLYEQY
clone_size: NA; v_call: TRBV6-5; d_call: NA; j_call: TRBJ1-3; cdr3_aa: ASSYSGEAGNTIY
clone_size: NA; v_call: TRBV27; d_call: TRBD2; j_call: TRBJ2-3; cdr3_aa: ASTLRSGRSSDTQY
clone_size: NA; v_call: TRBV7-8; d_call: TRBD1; j_call: TRBJ2-3; cdr3_aa: ASSPDRAQIVTDTQY
clone_size: NA; v_call: TRBV28; d_call: NA; j_call: TRBJ1-5; cdr3_aa: ASSLGQDNQPQH